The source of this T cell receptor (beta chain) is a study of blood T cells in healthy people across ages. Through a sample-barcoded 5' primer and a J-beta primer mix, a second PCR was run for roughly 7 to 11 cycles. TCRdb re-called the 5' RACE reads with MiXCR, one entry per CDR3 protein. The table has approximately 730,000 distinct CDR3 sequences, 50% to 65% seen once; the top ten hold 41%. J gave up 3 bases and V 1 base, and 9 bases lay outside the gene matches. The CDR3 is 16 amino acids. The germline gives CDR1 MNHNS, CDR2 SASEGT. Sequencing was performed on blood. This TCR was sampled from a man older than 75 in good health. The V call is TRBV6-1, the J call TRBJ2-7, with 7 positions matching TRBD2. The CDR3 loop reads CASSEGPDGRLYEQYF. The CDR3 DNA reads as TGTGCCAGCAGTGAAGGTCCGGACGGGAGGCTCTACGAGCAGTACTTC.